This TCR beta chain was captured by sequencing in a study of blood T cell repertoires in COVID-19 (dated by TCRdb to about 2020). About the full investigation: Samples from collaborators originated in the United States, Italy and Spain and spanned both the acute and convalescent phases of COVID-19. The material from the prospective study consisted of cDNA or gDNA derived from T cells, B-cell-depleted T cells, or PBMCs. Subjects who had been exposed to COVID-19, were actively infected with it, or had recovered from it provided the deeply sampled blood TCRbeta repertoires that made up the dataset. The repertoires were released in a freely available public database meant as a resource for research on the immune response to SARS-CoV-2. Samples came from the ongoing ImmuneRACE study (first 160 participants) plus 1,254 subjects from 6 global collaborators. Sample metadata almost always included a de-identified subject ID, COVID-19 status, age in years and sex. Where available, HLA class I and class II types were taken from metadata supplied by the sample provider and were not determined by assay-based typing.

The CDR3 contains 13 residues, cysteine and phenylalanine counted. Of all the DNA, just the CDR3 is kept, 39 bases in frame from base 1. The trim is 3 bases for V and 6 bases for J, with a gap of 11 bases between the germline ends. CDR1 MNHEY and CDR2 SMNVEV are derived from the germline V gene (reference sequence). Beyond this particular receptor, the publication reports: Clinical and demographic metadata were provided uncurated, with the amount varying by source and participant.

Whole blood was collected in K2EDTA tubes by collaborating institutions according to the institutions' own protocols. For TCRbeta analysis, collaborators shipped samples as frozen whole blood, isolated PBMCs, or DNA extracted from either of those sample types. TCRbeta CDR3 regions were amplified from genomic DNA by means of the immunoSEQ Assay, a bias-controlled multiplex PCR. From the authors' description of their analysis: The number of nucleated cells in each sample was estimated by amplification of reference gene primers within the assay. To quantify the absolute abundance of each unique TCRbeta CDR3 rearrangement, sequence reads were collapsed and filtered. Productive Simpson clonality was computed per sample as the square root of Simpson's diversity index over productive rearrangements. The source is immuneACCESS, and TCRdb retained only in-frame sequences with V and J called. Part of the clones is not carried over; for the studies checked, unresolved V genes explain less than half of this, and the remainder is unexplained. V, J and clone size reflect that table, while D and trimming were determined from the DNA. Within this sample are about 45,000 clones, with roughly 80% of them counted one time only. The ten top clones hold 11% to 15% of the sample.

Remarks on this clone: Its antigen is not yet known. There are no base qualities to consult, and no much larger clone falls within one base.

Sequencing was done on a sample of peripheral blood. The sequence links TRBV27 to TRBJ1-2; TRBD1 might be the D gene, on 6 matching bases. The clonotype originates from a human donor in a cohort sampled during active COVID-19. The CDR3 has the sequence CASSFDRFDGYTF. The DNA is as follows: TGTGCCAGCAGTTTCGACAGGTTCGATGGCTACACCTTC.